This is a list of T cell receptor beta chains from one sample in a study of shared clonotypes between healthy human individuals. The data were produced by immunoSEQ multiplex PCR, yet TCRdb's version contains in-frame clones alone and is incomplete. The sample has 2,500,000 or so clones, approximately 90% seen once. The sample taken for sequencing was naive CD4+ T cells sorted from blood. These receptors were taken from a man aged 18 to 35 in good health. Both conserved end residues are part of each CDR3. A D gene is named only where the DNA matches it firmly. Size is stated for part of the rows, as once, few or many counts, or as a class when the clone is expanded.

V: TRBV28
size: -
J: TRBJ2-1
D: TRBD2
CDR3: CASSLWTSGTHEQFF
DNA: TGTGCCAGCAGTTTATGGACTAGCGGGACCCATGAGCAGTTCTTC

V: TRBV30
size: -
J: TRBJ2-1
D: -
CDR3: CAWSLGAGLLNEQFF
DNA: TGTGCCTGGAGTCTGGGGGCGGGATTGCTCAATGAGCAGTTCTTC

V: TRBV4-1
size: few
J: TRBJ1-5
D: TRBD1
CDR3: CASSQPDRDNQPQHF
DNA: TGCGCCAGCAGCCAGCCCGACAGGGACAATCAGCCCCAGCATTTT

V: TRBV5-8
size: -
J: TRBJ1-2
D: -
CDR3: CASSLAQGMVNGYTF
DNA: TGTGCCAGCAGCTTGGCTCAGGGGATGGTGAATGGCTACACCTTC

V: TRBV5-1
size: -
J: TRBJ1-1
D: -
CDR3: CASSLRRGDTEAFF
DNA: TGCGCCAGCAGCTTGCGCAGGGGTGACACTGAAGCTTTCTTT

V: TRBV7-3
size: -
J: TRBJ2-3
D: TRBD1
CDR3: CASSLSGQGGTDTQYF
DNA: TGTGCCAGCAGCTTAAGCGGACAGGGAGGCACAGATACGCAGTATTTT

V: TRBV27
size: -
J: TRBJ2-7
D: TRBD2
CDR3: CASSLGSGGAVYF
DNA: TGTGCCAGCAGTTTGGGTAGCGGGGGCGCGGTGTACTTC

V: TRBV12-5
size: -
J: TRBJ2-1
D: TRBD2
CDR3: CASGLLAGEHSYNEQFF
DNA: TGTGCTAGTGGCTTACTAGCGGGGGAGCACTCCTACAATGAGCAGTTCTTC

V: TRBV10-3
size: -
J: TRBJ1-1
D: -
CDR3: CAISEQVGVNTEAFF
DNA: TGTGCCATCAGTGAACAGGTGGGGGTGAACACTGAAGCTTTCTTT

V: TRBV5-4
size: once
J: TRBJ2-7
D: TRBD2
CDR3: CASRTPGGGGYEQYF
DNA: TGTGCCAGCAGGACCCCCGGGGGGGGCGGTTACGAGCAGTACTTC

V: TRBV4-3
size: -
J: TRBJ2-6
D: TRBD2
CDR3: CASSLLTRGGVKGANVLTF
DNA: TGCGCCAGCAGCCTCCTGACTCGGGGGGGAGTGAAAGGGGCCAACGTCCTGACTTTC

V: TRBV28
size: once
J: TRBJ2-3
D: -
CDR3: CASVPRPLTDTQYF
DNA: TGTGCCAGCGTGCCAAGGCCTCTCACAGATACGCAGTATTTT

V: TRBV4-3
size: -
J: TRBJ2-5
D: -
CDR3: CASSPGITGQETQYF
DNA: TGCGCCAGCAGCCCAGGGATCACGGGGCAAGAGACCCAGTACTTC

V: TRBV5-1
size: -
J: TRBJ2-2
D: -
CDR3: CASMAGTGELFF
DNA: TGCGCCAGCATGGCGGGGACCGGGGAGCTGTTTTTT

V: TRBV11-2
size: -
J: TRBJ2-5
D: -
CDR3: CASSLDGGEARETQYF
DNA: TGTGCCAGCAGCTTAGATGGAGGGGAGGCCCGGGAGACCCAGTACTTC

V: TRBV6-1
size: -
J: TRBJ1-1
D: -
CDR3: CASSPGTNTEAFF
DNA: TGTGCCAGCAGCCCAGGGACGAACACTGAAGCTTTCTTT

V: TRBV7-6
size: -
J: TRBJ2-7
D: -
CDR3: CASSPAGAGYEQYF
DNA: TGTGCCAGCAGCCCGGCGGGGGCGGGGTACGAGCAGTACTTC

V: TRBV6-1
size: -
J: TRBJ1-5
D: -
CDR3: CASSKGGSSNQPQHF
DNA: TGTGCCAGCAGTAAGGGGGGCTCTAGCAATCAGCCCCAGCATTTT

V: TRBV5-1
size: -
J: TRBJ2-2
D: TRBD1
CDR3: CASSLAPTGGDSTGELFF
DNA: TGCGCCAGCAGCCTAGCGCCGACAGGGGGTGACAGCACCGGGGAGCTGTTTTTT

V: TRBV25-1
size: -
J: TRBJ2-7
D: TRBD1
CDR3: CASSSPGQGHEQYF
DNA: TGTGCCAGCAGTTCACCGGGACAGGGGCACGAGCAGTACTTC

V: TRBV6-5
size: -
J: TRBJ2-2
D: -
CDR3: CASSYSHPNTGELFF
DNA: TGTGCCAGCAGTTACTCGCACCCGAACACCGGGGAGCTGTTTTTT

V: TRBV7-8
size: -
J: TRBJ2-5
D: -
CDR3: CASTKSPLSGLRGETQYF
DNA: TGTGCCAGCACCAAATCACCTCTCAGCGGGCTCCGGGGAGAGACCCAGTACTTC

V: TRBV4-1
size: -
J: TRBJ2-2
D: -
CDR3: CASSPWAGELFF
DNA: TGCGCCAGCAGCCCTTGGGCCGGGGAGCTGTTTTTT

V: TRBV10-3
size: -
J: TRBJ2-5
D: TRBD1
CDR3: CAITPGQGQETQYF
DNA: TGTGCCATCACCCCGGGACAGGGTCAAGAGACCCAGTACTTC

V: TRBV4-1
size: -
J: TRBJ2-7
D: -
CDR3: CASSQQEAYEQYF
DNA: TGCGCCAGCAGCCAACAGGAAGCCTACGAGCAGTACTTC

V: TRBV15
size: once
J: TRBJ2-7
D: -
CDR3: CATSREASYEQYF
DNA: TGTGCCACCAGCAGAGAAGCGTCCTACGAGCAGTACTTC

V: TRBV6-1
size: -
J: TRBJ1-5
D: TRBD1
CDR3: CASSDRTGGGNQPQHF
DNA: TGTGCCAGCAGTGACCGGACAGGCGGGGGCAATCAGCCCCAGCATTTT

V: TRBV2
size: -
J: TRBJ1-6
D: TRBD1
CDR3: CASRNTGGYNSPLHF
DNA: TGTGCCAGCAGGAATACAGGGGGCTATAATTCACCCCTCCACTTT

V: TRBV14
size: -
J: TRBJ2-2
D: -
CDR3: CASSQTTVGELFF
DNA: TGTGCCAGCAGCCAAACGACAGTCGGGGAGCTGTTTTTT

V: TRBV19
size: -
J: TRBJ2-1
D: -
CDR3: CASRLIGADTLKNEQFF
DNA: TGTGCCAGTAGGTTGATAGGAGCGGATACACTAAAGAATGAGCAGTTCTTC

V: TRBV7-9
size: -
J: TRBJ2-7
D: TRBD2
CDR3: CASSAGLAGDTYEQYF
DNA: TGTGCCAGCAGCGCGGGACTAGCGGGTGACACCTACGAGCAGTACTTC

V: TRBV11-3
size: -
J: TRBJ2-1
D: TRBD2
CDR3: CASSFGLAAYNEQFF
DNA: TGTGCCAGCAGCTTCGGACTAGCGGCTTACAATGAGCAGTTCTTC

V: TRBV28
size: -
J: TRBJ2-1
D: -
CDR3: CASSFYGVTYNEQFF
DNA: TGTGCCAGCAGTTTCTATGGCGTAACCTACAATGAGCAGTTCTTC

V: TRBV6-1
size: -
J: TRBJ2-2
D: -
CDR3: CASSGGGLGTGELFF
DNA: TGTGCCAGCAGTGGCGGAGGGCTTGGCACCGGGGAGCTGTTTTTT

V: TRBV14
size: -
J: TRBJ2-1
D: -
CDR3: CASSFLTDAYNEQFF
DNA: TGTGCCAGCAGCTTCCTGACCGACGCCTACAATGAGCAGTTCTTC

V: TRBV5-1
size: -
J: TRBJ2-1
D: -
CDR3: CASSLDDLRGREQFF
DNA: TGCGCCAGCAGCTTGGATGATCTGCGGGGCCGGGAGCAGTTCTTC

V: TRBV7-2
size: -
J: TRBJ1-1
D: -
CDR3: CASSWGGTGTEAFF
DNA: TGTGCCAGCAGCTGGGGAGGGACGGGCACTGAAGCTTTCTTT

V: TRBV4-1
size: -
J: TRBJ1-4
D: -
CDR3: CASSLTATNEKLFF
DNA: TGCGCCAGCAGCCTGACGGCAACTAATGAAAAACTGTTTTTT

V: TRBV28
size: once
J: TRBJ1-2
D: -
CDR3: CASRVTSGNYGYTF
DNA: TGTGCCAGCAGAGTTACTTCCGGTAACTATGGCTACACCTTC

V: TRBV6-5
size: -
J: TRBJ1-1
D: -
CDR3: CASRGGMANTEAFF
DNA: TGTGCCAGCCGCGGGGGGATGGCGAACACTGAAGCTTTCTTT

V: TRBV18
size: -
J: TRBJ1-1
D: -
CDR3: CASSPPNRVEAFF
DNA: TGTGCCAGCTCACCACCTAACCGCGTGGAAGCTTTCTTT

V: TRBV11-2
size: -
J: TRBJ1-1
D: TRBD1
CDR3: CASSFTGAGAAFF
DNA: TGTGCCAGCAGCTTTACAGGGGCGGGGGCAGCTTTCTTT

V: TRBV6-1
size: -
J: TRBJ1-6
D: -
CDR3: CASSARQADNSPLHF
DNA: TGTGCCAGCAGTGCCCGCCAGGCCGATAATTCACCCCTCCACTTT

V: TRBV6-5
size: -
J: TRBJ2-7
D: TRBD1
CDR3: CASKGGTYEQYF
DNA: TGTGCCAGCAAAGGGGGCACCTACGAGCAGTACTTC

V: TRBV5-1
size: -
J: TRBJ1-1
D: TRBD1
CDR3: CASSRRTGDTEAFF
DNA: TGCGCCAGCAGCAGACGGACAGGGGACACTGAAGCTTTCTTT